The 13 T cell receptor beta chains below were found in one sample sequenced in a study of T cell repertoires in cytomegalovirus infection. TCRdb ran MiXCR on the reads and lists one entry per CDR3 protein. The table records a few hundred thousand distinct CDR3 sequences, about 30% of them present only once. Specimen: PBMCs. These receptors were collected from a human donor in good health (CMV status not recorded). Some clones in this sample may be carry-over from other donors' samples.

Only one count was recorded for this clonotype. The genes are TRBV3-1 and TRBJ1-5; no clear D. Germline assignment: CDR1 LGHDT and CDR2 YNNKEL (reference sequence). The V and J ends lost 4 bases and 4 bases respectively, with 14 bases between them. The CDR3 consists of 15 residues. This CDR3 reads CASSPSPGGNQPQHF. DNA of the CDR3: TGTGCCAGCAGCCCCAGCCCGGGTGGGAATCAGCCCCAGCATTTT.

V and J are TRBV12-3 or TRBV12-4 and TRBJ2-1, with TRBD2 identical over 15 bases. The CDR3 extends over 19 amino acids. Unmatched junction bases numbered 6, after V lost 3 bases and J lost 0 bases. CDR3 residues: CASSLGGLAGGLSYNEQFF. CDR3 sequence (DNA): TGTGCCAGCAGTTTGGGGGGACTAGCGGGAGGTCTCTCCTACAATGAGCAGTTCTTC.

Concerning this clonotype: Compared with germline, one end of the junction differs, possibly owing to a read error. V and J are TRBV6-2 or TRBV6-3 and TRBJ2-2, with 9 bases that match TRBD1. The CDR3 covers 16 residues. CDR1 MNHEY and CDR2 SVGEGT come from the germline V gene. The CDR3 DNA follows: TGTGCCAGCAGAACGGGACAGGGAATGAACACTGGGGAGCTGTTTTTT. Protein product: CASRTGQGMNTGELFF.

This clonotype was seen at least ten times. V and J are TRBV7-2 and TRBJ2-7, with 9 nucleotides matching TRBD1. Germline V gene sequence: CDR1 SGHTA, CDR2 FQGNSA. V lost 8 bases, J lost 6 bases, and 8 bases stayed unmatched. The CDR3 sequence is 13 residues long. CDR3 loop: CASARDRASEQYF. In DNA form, the CDR3 reads TGTGCCAGCGCTCGGGACAGGGCCTCCGAGCAGTACTTC.

The CDR3 DNA sequence: TGTGCCAGCTCACCAGTTGGGGTCGTCGCTGAAGCTTTCTTT. Protein: CASSPVGVVAEAFF. The chain couples TRBV18 to TRBJ1-1; no clear D. Germline values: CDR1 KGHSH, CDR2 LQKENI. V lost 2 bases and J 6 bases, leaving 13 bases between the germline ends. This CDR3 region has 14 residues.

At least ten counts were recorded for this clonotype. The rearrangement uses TRBV7-2 and TRBJ2-3, with 11 bases aligning to TRBD1. Germline CDR1 SGHTA, CDR2 FQGNSA. V was pared by 4 bases and J by 4 bases, with 4 bases of the junction left unmatched. The CDR3 contains 15 residues. This chain's CDR3 is CASSSMGQGADTQYF. The CDR3 DNA sequence: TGTGCCAGCAGCTCCATGGGACAGGGGGCAGATACGCAGTATTTT.

The CDR3 loop is CASSPRLQGAGTDTQYF. CDR3 bases: TGTGCCAGCAGCCCTCGTCTGCAGGGGGCGGGCACAGATACGCAGTATTTT. The chain is built from TRBV7-2 and TRBJ2-3; 8 positions match TRBD1. The CDR3 has 17 amino acids. V lost 5 bases to trimming and J lost 1 base; unmatched junction nucleotides: 11. Germline V gene data show CDR1 as SGHTA and CDR2 as FQGNSA. Looking up the rest from reference TRBV7-2 and TRBJ2-3 gives the full variable domain: GAGVSQSPSNKVTEKGKDVELRCDPISGHTALYWYRQSLGQGLEFLIYFQGNSAPDKSGLPSDRFSAERTGGSVSTLTIQRTQQEDSAVYLCASSPRLQGAGTDTQYFGPGTRLTVL.

The J gene is TRBJ1-5, the V gene TRBV25-1; D is possibly TRBD1 (5 bases). The V gene lost 5 bases and the J gene lost 4 bases, with 21 bases spanning the gap. The CDR3 is made up of 17 amino acids. Germline V CDR1 and CDR2: MGHDK, SYGVNS. Here the CDR3 reads CASSTQKVREGNQPQHF. CDR3 DNA: TGTGCCAGCAGTACCCAAAAGGTCAGGGAAGGGAATCAGCCCCAGCATTTT.

This clonotype was seen only a few times. The rearrangement uses TRBV12-3 or TRBV12-4 and TRBJ1-1; D unresolved. Trimming removed 6 bases from V and 7 bases from J, with 12 bases in between. This CDR3 is 12 amino acids long. The CDR3 protein is CASRSPRSEAFF. The CDR3 nucleotides read TGTGCCAGCAGATCTCCCAGGAGTGAAGCTTTCTTT.

The CDR3 is CASSLIVGAKGYTF. Here the CDR3 DNA reads TGTGCCAGCAGTTTAATCGTGGGGGCGAAGGGCTACACCTTC. This chain joins TRBV28 and TRBJ1-2, with a possible D match to TRBD1 (6 bases). V was shortened by 2 bases and J by 8 bases, with 15 bases between the two germline ends. The germline V gene encodes CDR1 MDHEN and CDR2 SYDVKM. The length of the CDR3 is 14 residues.

This clonotype has just a few counts. The genes are TRBV19 and TRBJ1-1, with D possibly matching TRBD1 (5 bases). CDR3 length: 15 amino acids. Germline V gives CDR1 LNHDA, CDR2 SQIVND (reference sequence). Between the trimmed V and J ends, which lost 5 bases and 0 bases, there was a span of 13 bases. DNA of the CDR3: TGTGCCAGTAGTGGCGCAGGGAGGATGAACACTGAAGCTTTCTTT. Its translation is CASSGAGRMNTEAFF.

This chain joins TRBV5-1 and TRBJ1-3; possible D gene TRBD1, 5 bases. V was trimmed by 2 bases and J by 3 bases, leaving 15 bases between them. The germline V gene has CDR1 SGHRS and CDR2 YFSETQ. This CDR3 is 16 amino acids long. In DNA form, the CDR3 reads TGCGCCAGCAGCTTATCGGGACTTGCGGGTGGAAACACCATATATTTT. It is translated as CASSLSGLAGGNTIYF.

The chain carries TRBV25-1 and TRBJ2-7, with no clear D. Trimming took 2 bases from V and 7 from J, leaving 6 bases between them. The CDR3 runs to 11 residues. Looked up from germline, CDR1 is MGHDK and CDR2 is SYGVNS. The CDR3: CASSEPGEQYF. CDR3 sequence (DNA): TGTGCCAGCAGTGAACCCGGAGAGCAGTACTTC.